The entry below gives a single TCR beta chain sequence along with its context. In the study's own analysis: Quantification of nucleated cells was approximated via reference gene primer amplification. Sequenced by immunoSEQ multiplex PCR; TCRdb stores in-frame clones only, minus some. That table furnishes V, J and clone size, whereas the DNA furnished D and trimming. The sample shows more than 150,000 clones, around 90% of them seen only once. These data are taken from a study of blood T cell repertoires in COVID-19. Study-level information: The United States, Italy and Spain provided the acute and convalescent COVID-19 samples. T cells, B-cell-depleted T cells, or PBMCs supplied cDNA or gDNA.

Per the germline V gene, CDR1 is SEHNR and CDR2 is FQNEAQ (reference sequence). CDR3 length: 13 residues. The V end lost 5 bases, the J end lost 7 bases, and 14 bases lay between the germline ends. V gene TRBV7-9 combines with J gene TRBJ1-1, with D possibly matching TRBD1 (5 bases). Sequenced input: peripheral blood. The receptor's source is a man in his sixties with acute or convalescent COVID-19. CDR3 DNA sequence: TGTGCCAGCAGCGTCACTAGGGGAGGTGAAGCTTTCTTT. Its protein product is CASSVTRGGEAFF.